The present T cell receptor (beta chain) was sequenced within a study of prognosis after radiotherapy for stage I lung cancer. About the study: Newly diagnosed primary stage I lung tumors were present in fourteen patients, and oligometastatic NSCLC after surgical resection of the primary tumor was present in roughly 5 patients. Overall study results and limits: It was in patients who developed distant metastases that Shannon entropy after stereotactic body radiation therapy was lower.

At least ten counts were recorded for this clonotype. The antigen is not known. This CDR3 contains 15 residues. Looked up from germline, CDR1 is SGHDT and CDR2 is YYEEEE. J gave up 6 bases and V 3 bases, and 7 bases lay outside the gene matches. Genomic DNA yielded TCR beta CDR3, amplified by two-round multiplex PCR. Primers targeting each individual TRBV and TRBJ gene were applied in first-round PCR. TCRdb re-analysed the multiplex PCR reads in MiXCR, keeping a single row per CDR3 protein. The sample lists some 30,000 distinct CDR3 sequences; 40% to 60% were seen once. V and J are TRBV5-6 and TRBJ1-5, with 9 bases identical to TRBD1. This specimen was PBMCs, taken before or after stereotactic body radiation therapy (not recorded which). The receptor comes from a donor over 45 with non-small cell lung cancer. As DNA, the CDR3 is TGTGCCAGCAGCTCAAGGACAGGGGCGGGTCAGCCCCAGCATTTT. Protein sequence: CASSSRTGAGQPQHF.